What follows describes a single T cell receptor beta chain. The data were taken from a study of T cell responses to AZD1222 COVID-19 vaccine. Across the study: Analysis merged second doses at about 4 or about 12 weeks.

The repertoire was sequenced with immunoSEQ multiplex PCR; TCRdb's copy has only in-frame clones and lacks some. Of about 110,000 clones listed, roughly 85% are singletons. Here the sequenced sample was peripheral blood, taken on day 0 of AZD1222 vaccination. The sequence was collected from an adult in good health.

The CDR3 spells CASSQISQYTGELFF. CDR3 bases: TGTGCCAGCAGCCAAATATCACAGTACACCGGGGAGCTGTTTTTT. The gene calls are TRBV3-1 (or the pseudogene TRBV3-2) and TRBJ2-2; D not certain. The V gene's germline CDR1 is LGHDT and CDR2 YNNKEL (reference sequence). CDR3 length: 15 amino acids. Trimming took off 2 bases at V and 3 bases at J, with 10 bases between the two ends.